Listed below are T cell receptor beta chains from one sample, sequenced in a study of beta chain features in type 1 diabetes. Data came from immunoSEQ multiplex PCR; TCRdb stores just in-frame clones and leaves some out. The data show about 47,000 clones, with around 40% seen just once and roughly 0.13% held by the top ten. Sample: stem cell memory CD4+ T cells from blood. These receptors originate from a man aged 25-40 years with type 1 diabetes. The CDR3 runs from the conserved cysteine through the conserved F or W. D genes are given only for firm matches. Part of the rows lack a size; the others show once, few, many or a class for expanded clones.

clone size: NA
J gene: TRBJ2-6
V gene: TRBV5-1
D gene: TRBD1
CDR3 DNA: TGCGCCAGCAGCTGGGACAGCGCTAGCTCTGGGGCCAACGTCCTGACTTTC
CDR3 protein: CASSWDSASSGANVLTF

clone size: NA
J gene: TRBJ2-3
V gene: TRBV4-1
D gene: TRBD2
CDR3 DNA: TGCGCCAGCAGCCAAGACCCCCTTAGGACTAGCTTGCAGTATTTT
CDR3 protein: CASSQDPLRTSLQYF

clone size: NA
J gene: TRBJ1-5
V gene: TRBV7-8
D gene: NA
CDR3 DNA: TGTGCCAGCAGCTTAGACAGGGTTGGCAATCAGCCCCAGCATTTT
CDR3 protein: CASSLDRVGNQPQHF

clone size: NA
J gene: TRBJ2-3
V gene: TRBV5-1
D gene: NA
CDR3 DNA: TGCGCCAGCAGCTTGGGGGACGGGGGGCCCAACACAGATACGCAGTATTTT
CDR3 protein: CASSLGDGGPNTDTQYF

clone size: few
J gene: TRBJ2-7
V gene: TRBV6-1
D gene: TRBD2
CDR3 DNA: TGTGCCAGCAGAAGACTAGCGGGAGCCTACGAGCAGTACTTC
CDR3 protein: CASRRLAGAYEQYF

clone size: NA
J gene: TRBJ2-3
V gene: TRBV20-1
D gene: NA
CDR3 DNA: TGCAGTGCCGGGGCGGGGACGCAGTATTTT
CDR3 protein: CSAGAGTQYF

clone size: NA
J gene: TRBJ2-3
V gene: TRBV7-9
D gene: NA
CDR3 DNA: TGTGCCAGCAGCTCCGTGCTAGCTGCTGGCCCAGATACGCAGTATTTT
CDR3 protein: CASSSVLAAGPDTQYF

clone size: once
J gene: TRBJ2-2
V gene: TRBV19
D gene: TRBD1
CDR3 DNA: TGTGCCAGTAGCCCCCTTGGACAGGCGAACACCGGGGAGCTGTTTTTT
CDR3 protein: CASSPLGQANTGELFF

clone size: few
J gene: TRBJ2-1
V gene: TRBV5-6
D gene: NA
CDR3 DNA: TGTGCCAGCAGCTTGGGAGTTCTCAATGAGCAGTTCTTC
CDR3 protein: CASSLGVLNEQFF

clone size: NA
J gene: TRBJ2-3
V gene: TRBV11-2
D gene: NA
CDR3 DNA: TGTGCCAGCAGCTTAAGAACAGGGCCCACAGATACGCAGTATTTT
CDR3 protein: CASSLRTGPTDTQYF

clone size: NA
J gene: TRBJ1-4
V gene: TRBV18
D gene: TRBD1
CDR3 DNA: TGTGCCAGCTCTTGGACAGGGCCTCCTTACTTTGAAAAACTGTTTTTT
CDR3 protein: CASSWTGPPYFEKLFF

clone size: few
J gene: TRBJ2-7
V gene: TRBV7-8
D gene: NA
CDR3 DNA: TGTGCCAGCAGCCCAGGGGGGACAATCTACGAGCAGTACTTC
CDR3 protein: CASSPGGTIYEQYF

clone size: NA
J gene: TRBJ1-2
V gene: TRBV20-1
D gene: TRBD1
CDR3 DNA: TGCAGTGCCCAGACAGGGTTCGGCTACACCTTC
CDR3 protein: CSAQTGFGYTF

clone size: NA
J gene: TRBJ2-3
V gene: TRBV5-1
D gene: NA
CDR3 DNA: TGCGCCAGCAGTCAGGCACCAGATACGCAGTATTTT
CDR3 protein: CASSQAPDTQYF

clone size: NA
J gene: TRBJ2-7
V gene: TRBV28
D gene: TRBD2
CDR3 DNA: TGTGCCAGCAGTGACGTTAGCGGGAGGCCCTACGAGCAGTACTTC
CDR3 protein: CASSDVSGRPYEQYF

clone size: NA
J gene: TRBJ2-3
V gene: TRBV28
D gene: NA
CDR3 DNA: TGTGCCAGCAGTCTGCGCAATACGCAGTATTTT
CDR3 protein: CASSLRNTQYF

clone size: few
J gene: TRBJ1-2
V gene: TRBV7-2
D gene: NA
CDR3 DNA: TGTGCCAGCAGCTTAGGGCAGAACTATGGCTACACCTTC
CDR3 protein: CASSLGQNYGYTF

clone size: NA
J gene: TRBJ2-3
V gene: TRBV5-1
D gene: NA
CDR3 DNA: TGCGCCAGCACTACAGGGACAGATACGCAGTATTTT
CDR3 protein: CASTTGTDTQYF

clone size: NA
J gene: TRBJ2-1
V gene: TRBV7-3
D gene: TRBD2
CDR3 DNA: TGTGCCAGCAGCATCGGACTAGCGGCGTACAATGAGCAGTTCTTC
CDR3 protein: CASSIGLAAYNEQFF

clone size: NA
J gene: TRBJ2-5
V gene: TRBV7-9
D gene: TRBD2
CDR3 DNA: TGTGCCAGCAGCAGGACTAGCGGGAGGAGGAGGCAAGAGACCCAGTACTTC
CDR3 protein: CASSRTSGRRRQETQYF

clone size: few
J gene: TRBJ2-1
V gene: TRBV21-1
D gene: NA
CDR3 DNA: TGTGCCAGCAGCAAAAGTCTGGGGGGGGAGTACAATGAGCAGTTCTTC
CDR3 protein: CASSKSLGGEYNEQFF

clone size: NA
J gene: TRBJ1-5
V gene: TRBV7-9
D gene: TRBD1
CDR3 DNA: TGTGCCAGCAGCCCACGCCGGGGGACAGGTAGCAATCAGCCCCAGCATTTT
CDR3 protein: CASSPRRGTGSNQPQHF

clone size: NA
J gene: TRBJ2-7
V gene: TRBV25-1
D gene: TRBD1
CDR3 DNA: TGTGCCAGCAGTGGGACCGGGACAGGGGGGACCTACGAGCAGTACTTC
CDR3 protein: CASSGTGTGGTYEQYF

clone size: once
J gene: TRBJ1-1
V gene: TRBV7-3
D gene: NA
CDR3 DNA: TGTGCCAGCAGCTTAATGGAGGACACTGAAGCTTTCTTT
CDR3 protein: CASSLMEDTEAFF

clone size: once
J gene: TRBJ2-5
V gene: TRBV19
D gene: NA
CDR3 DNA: TGTGCCAGTAGCACCTCCGCGGGGGCGAGAATCTCAGAGACCCAGTACTTC
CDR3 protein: CASSTSAGARISETQYF

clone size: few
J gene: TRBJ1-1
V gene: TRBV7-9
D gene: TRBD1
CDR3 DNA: TGTGCCAGCAACGCACTCACAGGGGCTGCTTTCTTT
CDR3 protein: CASNALTGAAFF

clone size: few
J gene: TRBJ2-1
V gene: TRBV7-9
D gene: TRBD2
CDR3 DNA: TGTGCCAGCAGCGTCCTTTGGACTAGCGGGACCTACAATGAGCAGTTCTTC
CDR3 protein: CASSVLWTSGTYNEQFF

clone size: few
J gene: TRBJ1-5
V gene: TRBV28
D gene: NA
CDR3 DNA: TGTGCCAGCAGTCCGGGGACTAATCAGCCCCAGCATTTT
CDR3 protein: CASSPGTNQPQHF

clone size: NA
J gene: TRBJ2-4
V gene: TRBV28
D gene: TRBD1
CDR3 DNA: TGTGCCAGCAGTGAGACAGGGATCGCCAAAAACATTCAGTACTTC
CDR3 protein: CASSETGIAKNIQYF

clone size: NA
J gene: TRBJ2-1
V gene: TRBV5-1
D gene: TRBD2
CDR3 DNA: TGCGCCAGCAGCTTGGTTAGCGGGCCCTACAATGAGCAGTTCTTC
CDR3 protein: CASSLVSGPYNEQFF

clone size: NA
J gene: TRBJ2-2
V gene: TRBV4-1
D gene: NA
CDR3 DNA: TGCGCCAGCAGCCACACGGGGATCACCGGGGAGCTGTTTTTT
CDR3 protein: CASSHTGITGELFF

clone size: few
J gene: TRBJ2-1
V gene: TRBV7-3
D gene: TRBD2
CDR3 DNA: TGTGCCAGCAGCCCAGGACTAGATCACAATGAGCAGTTCTTC
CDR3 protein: CASSPGLDHNEQFF

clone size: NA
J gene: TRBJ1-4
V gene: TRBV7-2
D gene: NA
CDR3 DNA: TGTGCCAGCAGCTTGGTAACAGGGAAGGGTGAAAAACTGTTTTTT
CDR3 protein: CASSLVTGKGEKLFF

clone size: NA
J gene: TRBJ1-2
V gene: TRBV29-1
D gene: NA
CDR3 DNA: TGCAGCGTTGACACAACAGGGATTTATGGCTACACCTTC
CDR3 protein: CSVDTTGIYGYTF

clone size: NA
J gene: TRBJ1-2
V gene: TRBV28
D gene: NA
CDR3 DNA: TGTGCCAGCAGGTCCGACGTAAGGGGGAACTATGGCTACACCTTC
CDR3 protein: CASRSDVRGNYGYTF

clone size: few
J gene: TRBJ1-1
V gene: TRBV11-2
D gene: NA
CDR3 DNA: TGTGCCAGCTCTATGACAGGACGGCGGGAAGCTTTCTTT
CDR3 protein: CASSMTGRREAFF

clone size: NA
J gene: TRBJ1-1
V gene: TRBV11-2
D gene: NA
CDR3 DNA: TGTGCCAGCAGCCCCTTCGGCACAGGGAGCACTGAAGCTTTCTTT
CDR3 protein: CASSPFGTGSTEAFF

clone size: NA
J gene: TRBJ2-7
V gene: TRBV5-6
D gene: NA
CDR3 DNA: TGTGCCAGCAGCTTGGGTCGCTACGAGCAGTACTTC
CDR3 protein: CASSLGRYEQYF

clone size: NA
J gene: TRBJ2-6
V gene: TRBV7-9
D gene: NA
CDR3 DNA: TGTGCCAGCACCCACAGGGAATCTGGGGCCAACGTCCTGACTTTC
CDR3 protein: CASTHRESGANVLTF

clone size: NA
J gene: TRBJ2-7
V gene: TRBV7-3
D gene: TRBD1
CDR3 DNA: TGTGCCAGCGAATCCGGGACAGGCGCCTACGAGCAGTACTTC
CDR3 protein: CASESGTGAYEQYF

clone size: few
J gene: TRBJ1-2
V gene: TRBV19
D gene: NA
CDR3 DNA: TGTGCCAGTAGTAGAGCGTATGGCTACACCTTC
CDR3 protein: CASSRAYGYTF

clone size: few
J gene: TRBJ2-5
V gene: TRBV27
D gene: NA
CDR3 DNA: TGTGCCAGCAGATCCGGGATCCAAGAGACCCAGTACTTC
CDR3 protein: CASRSGIQETQYF

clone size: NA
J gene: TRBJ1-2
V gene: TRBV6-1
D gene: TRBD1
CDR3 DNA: TGTGCCAGCAGTGTATACAGGGGAGGCGGCTATGGCTACACCTTC
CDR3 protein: CASSVYRGGGYGYTF

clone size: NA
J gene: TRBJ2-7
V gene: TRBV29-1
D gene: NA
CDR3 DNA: TGCAGCGTCCTCAGGGACACCGGCTCCTACGAGCAGTACTTC
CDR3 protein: CSVLRDTGSYEQYF

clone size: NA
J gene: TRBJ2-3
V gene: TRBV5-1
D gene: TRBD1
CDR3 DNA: TGCGCCAGCAGCCCCGGACAGGGAGTTGATACGCAGTATTTT
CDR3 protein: CASSPGQGVDTQYF

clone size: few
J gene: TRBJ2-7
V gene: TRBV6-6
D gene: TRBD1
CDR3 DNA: TGTGCCAGCAGTTTACGGGACAGAACCTACGAGCAGTACTTC
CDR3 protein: CASSLRDRTYEQYF

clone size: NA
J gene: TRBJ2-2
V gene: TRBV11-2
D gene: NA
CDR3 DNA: TGTGCCAGCAGCTTAGATAAACTAGTGAACACCGGGGAGCTGTTTTTT
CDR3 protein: CASSLDKLVNTGELFF

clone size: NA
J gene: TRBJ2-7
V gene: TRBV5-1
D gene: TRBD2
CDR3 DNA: TGCGCCAGCAGTCCGACTAGCGGCACCTACGAGCAGTACTTC
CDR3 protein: CASSPTSGTYEQYF

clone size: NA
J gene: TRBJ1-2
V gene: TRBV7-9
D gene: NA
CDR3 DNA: TGTGCCAGCAGCTTAGATAGGGATGGGGCCGCTGGCTACACCTTC
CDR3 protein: CASSLDRDGAAGYTF

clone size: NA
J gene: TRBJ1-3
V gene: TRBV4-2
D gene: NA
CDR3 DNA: TGTGCCAGCAGCCACCCCTGGGGGGGACCTGGAAACACCATATATTTT
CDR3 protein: CASSHPWGGPGNTIYF

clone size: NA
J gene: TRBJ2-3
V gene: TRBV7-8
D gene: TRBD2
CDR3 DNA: TGTGCCAGCAGCTTAAGTCTCCTAGCGGGAATAAGCACAGATACGCAGTATTTT
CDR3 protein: CASSLSLLAGISTDTQYF

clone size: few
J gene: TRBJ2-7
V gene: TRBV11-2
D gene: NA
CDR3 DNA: TGTGCCAGCAGAATGACAGGTTTCTACGAGCAGTACTTC
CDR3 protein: CASRMTGFYEQYF